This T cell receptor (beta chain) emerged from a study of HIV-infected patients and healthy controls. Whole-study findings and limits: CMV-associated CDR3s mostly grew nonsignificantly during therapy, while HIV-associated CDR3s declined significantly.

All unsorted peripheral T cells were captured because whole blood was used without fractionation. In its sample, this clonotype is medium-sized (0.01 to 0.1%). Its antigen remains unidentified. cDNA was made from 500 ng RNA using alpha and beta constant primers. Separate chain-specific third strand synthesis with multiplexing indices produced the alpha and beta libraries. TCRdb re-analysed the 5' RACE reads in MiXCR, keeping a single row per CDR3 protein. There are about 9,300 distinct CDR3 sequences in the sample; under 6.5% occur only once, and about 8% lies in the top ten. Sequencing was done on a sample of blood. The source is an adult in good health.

The CDR3 loop reads CASSQDWGAGVNTEAFF. CDR3 coding DNA: TGCGCCAGCAGCCAAGATTGGGGGGCAGGAGTCAATACTGAAGCTTTCTTT. The chain couples TRBV4-3 to TRBJ1-1; tentative D call: TRBD1 (6 bases). This CDR3 has 17 residues. V was clipped by 0 bases and J by 5 bases, with 19 bases between them. Germline CDR1 reads LGHNA; CDR2 reads YSLEER.